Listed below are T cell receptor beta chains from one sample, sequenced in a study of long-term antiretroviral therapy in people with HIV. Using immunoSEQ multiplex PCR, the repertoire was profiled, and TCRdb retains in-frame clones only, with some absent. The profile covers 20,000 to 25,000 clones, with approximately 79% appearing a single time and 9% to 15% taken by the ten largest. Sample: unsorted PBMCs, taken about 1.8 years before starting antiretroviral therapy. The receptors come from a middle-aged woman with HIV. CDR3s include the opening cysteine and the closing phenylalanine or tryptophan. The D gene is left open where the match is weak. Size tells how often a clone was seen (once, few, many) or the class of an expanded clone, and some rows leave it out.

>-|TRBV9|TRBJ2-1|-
CASSVAPEGAGNEQFF
TGTGCCAGCAGCGTAGCTCCGGAGGGGGCTGGCAATGAGCAGTTCTTC
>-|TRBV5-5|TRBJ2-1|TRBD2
CASSSEGGRANGEQFF
TGTGCCAGCAGCTCCGAGGGCGGGAGGGCGAACGGAGAGCAGTTCTTC
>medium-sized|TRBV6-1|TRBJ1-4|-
CASSESPGPGGTNEKLFF
TGTGCCAGCAGTGAGTCGCCCGGACCCGGGGGCACTAATGAAAAACTGTTTTTT
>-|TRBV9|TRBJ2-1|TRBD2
CASTPGGLAGDNEQFF
TGTGCCAGCACCCCCGGCGGGCTAGCGGGGGATAATGAGCAGTTCTTC
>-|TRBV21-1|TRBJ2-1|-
CASRGTSGRANEQFF
TGTGCCAGCAGGGGGACTAGCGGGAGGGCCAATGAGCAGTTCTTC
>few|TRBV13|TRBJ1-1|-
CASSFEGEGAEAFF
TGTGCCAGCAGCTTCGAGGGGGAAGGCGCTGAAGCTTTCTTT
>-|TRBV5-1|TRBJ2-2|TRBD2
CASSEEAGATGELFF
TGCGCCAGCAGCGAGGAAGCGGGAGCCACCGGGGAGCTGTTTTTT
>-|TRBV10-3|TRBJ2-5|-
CATARAVQETQYF
TGTGCCACCGCCCGGGCGGTCCAAGAGACCCAGTACTTC
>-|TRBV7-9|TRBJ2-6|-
CASSQNSRIESGANVLTF
TGTGCCAGCAGCCAGAACTCTAGGATTGAGTCTGGGGCCAACGTCCTGACTTTC
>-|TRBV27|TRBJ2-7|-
CASRGASGFYEQYF
TGTGCCAGCAGAGGAGCCAGCGGGTTCTACGAGCAGTACTTC
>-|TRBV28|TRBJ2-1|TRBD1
CASSLLRGQDEQFF
TGTGCCAGCAGTTTATTACGGGGACAGGATGAGCAGTTCTTC
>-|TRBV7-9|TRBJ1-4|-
CASSLVLGLSNEKLFF
TGTGCCAGCAGCTTAGTTTTAGGCTTATCTAATGAAAAACTGTTTTTT
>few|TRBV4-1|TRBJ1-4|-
CASSQPGEKLFF
TGCGCCAGCAGCCAGCCAGGTGAAAAACTGTTTTTT
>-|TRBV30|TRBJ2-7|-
CAWSVPDFRLITDEQYF
TGTGCCTGGAGTGTTCCCGACTTCCGGCTTATTACGGACGAGCAGTACTTC
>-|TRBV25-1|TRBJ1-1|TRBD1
CASGRGPEAFF
TGTGCCAGCGGCAGGGGGCCTGAAGCTTTCTTT
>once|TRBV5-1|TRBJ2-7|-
CASSLAAEGGEQYF
TGCGCCAGCAGCTTGGCCGCCGAAGGGGGCGAGCAGTACTTC
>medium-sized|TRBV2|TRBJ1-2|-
CASSDGEAYGYTF
TGTGCCAGCAGTGACGGTGAAGCATACGGCTACACCTTC
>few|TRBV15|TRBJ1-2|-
CATSGFMGGYTF
TGTGCCACCAGCGGGTTTATGGGAGGCTACACCTTC
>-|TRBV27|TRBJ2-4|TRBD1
CASSSGTGGTGNIQYF
TGTGCCAGCAGTTCCGGGACAGGGGGCACGGGAAACATTCAGTACTTC
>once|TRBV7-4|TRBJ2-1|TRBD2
CASSYRRRTSGRVHNEQFF
TGTGCCAGCAGCTATAGGAGGCGGACTAGCGGGAGGGTGCACAATGAGCAGTTCTTC
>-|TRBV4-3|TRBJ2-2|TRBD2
CASSPHGGAGTGELFF
TGCGCCAGCAGCCCGCACGGGGGGGCTGGTACCGGGGAGCTGTTTTTT
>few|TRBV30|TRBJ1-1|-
CAWSTHVGARNTEAFF
TGTGCCTGGAGTACCCATGTGGGGGCGCGGAACACTGAAGCTTTCTTT
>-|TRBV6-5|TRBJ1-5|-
CASSWGVMGPQHF
TGTGCCAGCAGTTGGGGGGTAATGGGGCCCCAGCATTTT
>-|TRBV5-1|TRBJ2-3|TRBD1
CASSSGQGTTDTQYF
TGCGCCAGCAGCTCGGGACAGGGGACCACAGATACGCAGTATTTT
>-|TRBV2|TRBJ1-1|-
CASSSDRLNTEAFF
TGTGCCAGCAGTTCGGACAGACTGAACACTGAAGCTTTCTTT
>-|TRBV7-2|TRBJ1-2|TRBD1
CASSFRDRGLYGYTF
TGTGCCAGCAGCTTCCGGGACAGGGGGCTTTATGGCTACACCTTC
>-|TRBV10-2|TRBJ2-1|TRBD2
CASSESRLAGYNEQFF
TGCGCCAGCAGTGAGTCGCGACTAGCGGGCTACAATGAGCAGTTCTTC
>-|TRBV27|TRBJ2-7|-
CASSKQAASYEQYF
TGTGCCAGCAGTAAACAGGCGGCCTCCTACGAGCAGTACTTC
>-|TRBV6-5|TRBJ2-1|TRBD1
CASSLTGQANEQFF
TGTGCCAGCAGCCTAACTGGACAGGCCAATGAGCAGTTCTTC
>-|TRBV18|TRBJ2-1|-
CASSPGGGNEQFF
TGTGCCAGCTCACCCGGTGGGGGCAATGAGCAGTTCTTC
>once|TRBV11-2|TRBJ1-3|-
CASSLGGNSGNTIYF
TGTGCCAGCAGCTTAGGTGGGAACTCTGGAAACACCATATATTTT
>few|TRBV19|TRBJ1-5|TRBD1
CASRQGGPQHF
TGTGCCAGCAGACAGGGAGGGCCCCAGCATTTT
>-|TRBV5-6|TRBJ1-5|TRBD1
CASSQGVSGQPQHF
TGTGCCAGCAGTCAGGGGGTTTCGGGTCAGCCCCAGCATTTT
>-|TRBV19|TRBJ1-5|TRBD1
CASSPTGGAQPQHF
TGTGCCAGTAGCCCAACAGGGGGTGCTCAGCCCCAGCATTTT
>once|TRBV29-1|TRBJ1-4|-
CSVEDLRETVGEKLFF
TGCAGCGTTGAAGATCTTCGCGAGACAGTGGGGGAAAAACTGTTTTTT
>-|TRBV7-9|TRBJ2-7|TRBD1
CASSFGQGLRDEQYF
TGTGCCAGCAGCTTTGGACAGGGGCTTCGGGACGAGCAGTACTTC
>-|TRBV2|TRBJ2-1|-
CASREGGSYNEQFF
TGTGCCAGCAGGGAGGGGGGGTCCTACAATGAGCAGTTCTTC
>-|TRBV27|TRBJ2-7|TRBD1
CASSSWTGDYEQYF
TGTGCCAGCAGTTCCTGGACAGGGGACTACGAGCAGTACTTC
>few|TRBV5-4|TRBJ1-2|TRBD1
CASSDKLGTGRTGYTF
TGTGCCAGCAGCGATAAACTCGGGACAGGGAGGACTGGCTACACCTTC
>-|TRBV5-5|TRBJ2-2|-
CASTLPGPQGTGELFF
TGTGCCAGCACCCTCCCGGGACCACAGGGCACCGGGGAGCTGTTTTTT
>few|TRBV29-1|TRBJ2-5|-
CSVSSGETQYF
TGCAGCGTTTCCAGCGGAGAGACCCAGTACTTC
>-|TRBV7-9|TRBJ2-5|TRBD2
CASSLTAGGTETQYF
TGTGCCAGCAGCTTAACAGCGGGAGGTACGGAGACCCAGTACTTC